The clone carrying this TCR beta chain appeared a few times. What it recognizes is unknown. These data originate in a study of blood T cells in healthy people across ages. Study details: Per every two T cells, about one barcoded beta molecule was captured by template switching.

CDR1 is KGHSH, CDR2 LQKENI, per germline. The CDR3 is made up of 16 amino acids. J was trimmed by 3 bases and V by 3 bases; bases with no gene match: 5. Study-wide points: No one knew whether donors had CMV, which possibly confounded expanded clonotype changes. PBMCs left unsorted prevented a conclusive naive versus antigen-experienced comparison.

A J-beta primer mix and a sample-barcoded 5' primer were used in a second PCR of roughly 6 to 11 cycles. From the 5' RACE reads, TCRdb called clonotypes with MiXCR, one entry per CDR3 protein. The data show 1,500,000 or so distinct CDR3 sequences, roughly 43% seen once. Roughly 9.5 milliliters of peripheral blood were drawn from each donor into EDTA-treated tubes. This rearrangement joins TRBV18 to TRBJ1-5; 10 nucleotides align to TRBD1. The sequenced sample was blood. The sequence was collected from a woman aged 18-29 years in good health. This CDR3 is CASSPLGQGSNQPQHF. The CDR3 nucleotides are TGTGCCAGCTCACCGCTGGGACAGGGGTCCAATCAGCCCCAGCATTTT.